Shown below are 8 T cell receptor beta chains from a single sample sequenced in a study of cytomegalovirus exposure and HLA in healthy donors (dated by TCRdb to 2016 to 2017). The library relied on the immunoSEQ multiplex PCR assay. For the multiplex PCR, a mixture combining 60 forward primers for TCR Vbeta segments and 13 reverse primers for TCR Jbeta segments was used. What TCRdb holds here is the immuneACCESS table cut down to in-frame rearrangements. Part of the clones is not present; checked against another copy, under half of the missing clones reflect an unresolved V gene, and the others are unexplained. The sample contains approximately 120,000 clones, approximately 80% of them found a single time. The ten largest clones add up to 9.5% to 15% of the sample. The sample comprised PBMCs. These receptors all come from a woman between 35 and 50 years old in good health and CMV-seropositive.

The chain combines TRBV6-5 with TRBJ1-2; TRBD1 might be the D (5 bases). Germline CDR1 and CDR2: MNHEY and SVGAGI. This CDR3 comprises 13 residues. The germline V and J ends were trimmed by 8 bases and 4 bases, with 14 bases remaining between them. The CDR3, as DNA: TGTGCCAGCGGGGACGGAGGGAGCTATGGCTACACCTTC. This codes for CASGDGGSYGYTF.

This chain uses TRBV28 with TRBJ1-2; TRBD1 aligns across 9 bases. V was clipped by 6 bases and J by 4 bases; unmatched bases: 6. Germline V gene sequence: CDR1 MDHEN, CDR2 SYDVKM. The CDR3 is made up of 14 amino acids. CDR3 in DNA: TGTGCCAGCAGCATACACAGGGGGCTCTATGGCTACACCTTC. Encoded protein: CASSIHRGLYGYTF.

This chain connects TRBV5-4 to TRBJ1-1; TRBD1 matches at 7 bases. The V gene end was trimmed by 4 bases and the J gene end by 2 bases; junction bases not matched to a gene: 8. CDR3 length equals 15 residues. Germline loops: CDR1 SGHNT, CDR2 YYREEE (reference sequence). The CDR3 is CASSQGGPVNTEAFF. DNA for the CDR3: TGTGCCAGCAGCCAGGGGGGACCTGTTAACACTGAAGCTTTCTTT.

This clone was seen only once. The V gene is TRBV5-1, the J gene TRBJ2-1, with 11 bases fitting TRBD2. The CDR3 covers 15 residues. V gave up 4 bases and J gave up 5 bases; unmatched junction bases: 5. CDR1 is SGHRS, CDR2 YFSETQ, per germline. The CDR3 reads CASSPTLAGDNEQFF. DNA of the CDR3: TGCGCCAGCAGCCCGACACTAGCGGGAGACAATGAGCAGTTCTTC.

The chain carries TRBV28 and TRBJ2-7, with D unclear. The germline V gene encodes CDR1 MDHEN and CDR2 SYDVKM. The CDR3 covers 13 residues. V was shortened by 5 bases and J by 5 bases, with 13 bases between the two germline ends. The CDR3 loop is CASSRAEAHEQYF. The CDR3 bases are TGTGCCAGCAGTAGAGCCGAAGCCCACGAGCAGTACTTC.

CDR3 sequence: CAISESRNTIYF. CDR3 nucleotides: TGTGCCATCAGTGAGTCGCGGAACACCATATATTTT. V usage is TRBV10-3 and J usage is TRBJ1-3; unclear D gene. Germline CDR1 and CDR2: ENHRY and SYGVKD. The CDR3 has 12 amino acids. Trimming took 0 bases from V and 7 from J, leaving 4 bases between them.

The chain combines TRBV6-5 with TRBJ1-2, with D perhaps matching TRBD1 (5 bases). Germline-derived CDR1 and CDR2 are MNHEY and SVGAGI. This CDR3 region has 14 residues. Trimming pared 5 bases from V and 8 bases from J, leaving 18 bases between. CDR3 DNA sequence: TGTGCCAGCAGTCCTAGCGGGGGGAGGGAGGGCTACACCTTC. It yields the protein CASSPSGGREGYTF.

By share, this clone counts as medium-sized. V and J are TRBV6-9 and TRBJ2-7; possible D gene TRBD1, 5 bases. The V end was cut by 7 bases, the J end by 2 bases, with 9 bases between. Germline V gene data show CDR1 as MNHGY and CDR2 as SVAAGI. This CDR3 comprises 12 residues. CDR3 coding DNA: TGTGCCAGCATCACAGGCCCCTACGAGCAGTACTTC. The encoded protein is CASITGPYEQYF.